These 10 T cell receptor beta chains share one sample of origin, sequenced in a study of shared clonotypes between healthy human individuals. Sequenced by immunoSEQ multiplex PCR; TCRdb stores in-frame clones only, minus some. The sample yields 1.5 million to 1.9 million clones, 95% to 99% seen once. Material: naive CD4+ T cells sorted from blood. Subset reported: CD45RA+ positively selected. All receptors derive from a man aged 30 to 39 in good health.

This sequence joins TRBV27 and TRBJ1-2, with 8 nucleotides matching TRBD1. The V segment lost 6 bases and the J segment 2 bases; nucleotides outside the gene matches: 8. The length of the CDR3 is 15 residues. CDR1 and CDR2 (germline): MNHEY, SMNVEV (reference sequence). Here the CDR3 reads CASRNTGGVNYGYTF. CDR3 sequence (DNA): TGTGCCAGCAGGAACACAGGGGGAGTGAACTATGGCTACACCTTC.

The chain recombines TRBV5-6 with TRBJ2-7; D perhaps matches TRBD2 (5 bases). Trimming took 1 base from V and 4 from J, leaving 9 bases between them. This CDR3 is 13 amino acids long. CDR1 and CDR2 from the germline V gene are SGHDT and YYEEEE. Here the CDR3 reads CASSLFLAYEQYF. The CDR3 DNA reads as TGTGCCAGCAGCTTGTTTCTAGCTTACGAGCAGTACTTC.

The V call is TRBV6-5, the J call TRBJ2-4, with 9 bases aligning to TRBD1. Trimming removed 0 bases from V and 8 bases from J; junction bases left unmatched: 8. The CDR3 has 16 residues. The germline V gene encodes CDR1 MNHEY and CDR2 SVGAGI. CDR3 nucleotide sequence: TGTGCCAGCAGTTACTCGAGGTTGGACAGGGGTTACATTCAGTACTTC. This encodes CASSYSRLDRGYIQYF.

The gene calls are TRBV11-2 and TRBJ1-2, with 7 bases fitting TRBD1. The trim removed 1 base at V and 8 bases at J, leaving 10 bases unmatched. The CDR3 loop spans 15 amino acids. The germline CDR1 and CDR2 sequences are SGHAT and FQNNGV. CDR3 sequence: CASSLGDRDGRGYTF. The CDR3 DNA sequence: TGTGCCAGCAGCTTAGGCGACAGGGATGGACGAGGCTACACCTTC.

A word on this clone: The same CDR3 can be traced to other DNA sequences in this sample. The CDR3 region has the DNA TGTGCCAGCAGTTTACTAGCGGGAGCCCCAGATACGCAGTATTTT. It encodes CASSLLAGAPDTQYF. The gene calls are TRBV28 and TRBJ2-3, with 10 bases identical to TRBD2. The CDR3 runs 15 residues. Germline CDR1 and CDR2: MDHEN and SYDVKM. The junction had 3 bases not matched to a gene; V was cut back by 2 bases and J by 4 bases.

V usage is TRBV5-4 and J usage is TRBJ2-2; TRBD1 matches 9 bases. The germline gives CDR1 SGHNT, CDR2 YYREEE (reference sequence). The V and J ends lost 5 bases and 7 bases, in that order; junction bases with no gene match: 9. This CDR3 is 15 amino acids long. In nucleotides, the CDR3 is TGTGCCAGCAGGACCGGGACAGGGAGAGGCGGGGAGCTGTTTTTT. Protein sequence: CASRTGTGRGGELFF.

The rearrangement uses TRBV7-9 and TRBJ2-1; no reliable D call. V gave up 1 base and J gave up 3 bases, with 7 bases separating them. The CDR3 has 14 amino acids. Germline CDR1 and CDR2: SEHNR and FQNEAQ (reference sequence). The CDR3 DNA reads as TGTGCCAGCAGCTTAGAGGCGGACTACAATGAGCAGTTCTTC. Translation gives CASSLEADYNEQFF.

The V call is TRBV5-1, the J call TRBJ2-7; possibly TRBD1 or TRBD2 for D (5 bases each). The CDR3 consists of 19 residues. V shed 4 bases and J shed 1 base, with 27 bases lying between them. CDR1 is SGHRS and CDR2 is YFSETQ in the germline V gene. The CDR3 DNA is TGCGCCAGCAGCACCCGGACTGGAGCTCGGGGCAGTATTTCCTACGAGCAGTACTTC. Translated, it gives CASSTRTGARGSISYEQYF.

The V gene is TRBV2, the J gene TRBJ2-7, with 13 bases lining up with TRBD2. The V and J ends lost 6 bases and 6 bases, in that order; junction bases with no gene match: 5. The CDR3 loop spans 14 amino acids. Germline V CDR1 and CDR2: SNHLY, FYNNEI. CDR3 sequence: CASSATSGRTEQYF. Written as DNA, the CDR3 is TGTGCCAGCAGCGCGACTAGCGGGAGGACCGAGCAGTACTTC. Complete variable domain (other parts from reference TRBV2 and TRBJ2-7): EPEVTQTPSHQVTQMGQEVILRCVPISNHLYFYWYRQILGQKVEFLVSFYNNEISEKSEIFDDQFSVERPDGSNFTLKIRSTKLEDSAMYFCASSATSGRTEQYFGPGTRLTVT.

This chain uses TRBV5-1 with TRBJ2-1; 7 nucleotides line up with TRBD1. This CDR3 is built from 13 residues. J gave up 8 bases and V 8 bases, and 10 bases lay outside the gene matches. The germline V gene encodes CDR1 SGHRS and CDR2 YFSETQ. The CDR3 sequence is CASSTGFFYEQFF. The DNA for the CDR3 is TGCGCCAGTTCGACAGGGTTCTTCTATGAGCAGTTCTTC.